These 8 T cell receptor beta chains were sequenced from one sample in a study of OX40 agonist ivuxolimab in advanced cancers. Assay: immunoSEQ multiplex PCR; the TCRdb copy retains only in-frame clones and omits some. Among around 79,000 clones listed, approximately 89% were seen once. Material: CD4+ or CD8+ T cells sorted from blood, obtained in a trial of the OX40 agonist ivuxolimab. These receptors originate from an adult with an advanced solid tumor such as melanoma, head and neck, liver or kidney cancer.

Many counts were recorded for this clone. The CDR3 loop reads CASSSSGPGMDGYTF. Written as DNA, the CDR3 is TGCGCCAGCAGCTCCTCGGGTCCAGGGATGGATGGCTACACCTTC. The V and J genes are TRBV5-1 and TRBJ1-2; the D gene is possibly TRBD1 (5 bases). CDR3 length equals 15 residues. The V gene's germline CDR1 is SGHRS and CDR2 YFSETQ. V lost 3 bases and J 6 bases, leaving 18 bases between the germline ends.

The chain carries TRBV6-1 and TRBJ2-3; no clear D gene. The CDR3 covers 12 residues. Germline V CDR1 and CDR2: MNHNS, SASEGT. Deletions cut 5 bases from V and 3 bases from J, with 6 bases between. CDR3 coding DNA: TGTGCCAGCAGTACACTTACAGATACGCAGTATTTT. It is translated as CASSTLTDTQYF.

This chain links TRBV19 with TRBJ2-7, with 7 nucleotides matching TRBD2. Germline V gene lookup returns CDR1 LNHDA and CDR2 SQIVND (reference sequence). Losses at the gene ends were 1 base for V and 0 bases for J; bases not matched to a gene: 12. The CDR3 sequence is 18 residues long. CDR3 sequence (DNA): TGTGCCAGTAGTATAGCGAAAACTCGCGGGAGCTACTCCTACGAGCAGTACTTC. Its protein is CASSIAKTRGSYSYEQYF.

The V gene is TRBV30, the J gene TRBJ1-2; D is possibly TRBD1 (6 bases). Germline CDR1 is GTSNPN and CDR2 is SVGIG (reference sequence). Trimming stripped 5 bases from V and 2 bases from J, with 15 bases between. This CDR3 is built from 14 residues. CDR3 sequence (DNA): TGTGCCTGGGGAGGGGGGAACCTAAACTATGGCTACACCTTC. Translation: CAWGGGNLNYGYTF.

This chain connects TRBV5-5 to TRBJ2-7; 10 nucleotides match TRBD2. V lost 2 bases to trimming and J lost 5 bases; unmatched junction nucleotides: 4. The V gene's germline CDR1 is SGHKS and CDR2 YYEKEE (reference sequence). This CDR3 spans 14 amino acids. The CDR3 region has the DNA TGTGCCAGCAGCTTAGCGGGGGGGGCAGACGAGCAGTACTTC. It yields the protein CASSLAGGADEQYF.

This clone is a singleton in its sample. The CDR3 is CASRPSGGYNEQFF. CDR3 bases: TGCGCCAGCCGACCTAGCGGAGGTTACAATGAGCAGTTCTTC. V is TRBV5-1 and J is TRBJ2-1; 7 nucleotides agree with TRBD2. Germline V lookup: CDR1 SGHRS, CDR2 YFSETQ. With 7 bases clipped from V and 4 bases from J, the junction kept 8 bases outside the gene matches. The CDR3 is 14 amino acids.

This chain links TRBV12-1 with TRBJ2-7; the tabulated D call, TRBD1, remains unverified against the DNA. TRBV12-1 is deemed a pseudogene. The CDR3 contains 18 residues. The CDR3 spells CASSFDSGTGGAYHEQYF. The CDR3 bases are TGTGCCAGCAGCTTTGACTCCGGGACAGGGGGCGCTTACCACGAGCAGTACTTC.

The CDR3: CASSPGPSADTGELFF. In DNA, the CDR3 is TGCGCCAGCAGCCCCGGACCCTCGGCGGACACCGGGGAGCTGTTTTTT. This rearrangement joins TRBV5-1 to TRBJ2-2; unclear D gene. CDR1 and CDR2 from the germline V gene are SGHRS and YFSETQ. Trimming left V 4 bases short and J 3 bases short, with 16 bases between. The CDR3 is 16 amino acids.